The clone carrying this T cell receptor (beta chain) was detected a few times. Its antigen is as yet unknown. The germline CDR1 and CDR2 sequences are LGHNA and YSLEER. Trimming shortened V by 0 bases and J by 7 bases, and 9 bases separated the two germline ends. This CDR3 comprises 14 residues. This sample is part of a study of neoadjuvant anti-PD-1 for oral cavity cancer. Study conclusions and caveats: Non-responders to neoadjuvant nivolumab had significantly more clonal PBMC T cells than responders.

The table came from immunoSEQ multiplex PCR; TCRdb's copy has only in-frame clones and leaves some out. The repertoire includes over 5,500 clones, around 76% of them detected once, and around 3.5% sits in the top ten. This specimen consisted of PBMCs, obtained before nivolumab (anti-PD-1) treatment. The sequence was collected from a person between 40 and 85 years old with oral cavity squamous cell carcinoma. V usage is TRBV4-3 and J usage is TRBJ2-2, with D maybe TRBD2 (6 bases). The CDR3, as DNA: TGCGCCAGCAGCCAAGAGGGCGGGGACGGGGAGCTGTTTTTT. This gives the protein CASSQEGGDGELFF.